The clone carrying this TCR beta chain was seen many times. The antigen remains undetermined. This CDR3 is 12 amino acids long. Trimming shortened V by 5 bases and J by 5 bases, and 10 bases separated the two germline ends. Unique molecular identifier tags were affixed to discrete cDNA molecules. TCRdb called the 5' RACE reads again in MiXCR, with one record for every CDR3 protein. The sample lists about 64,000 distinct CDR3 sequences; just under 5% were seen once. This specimen belongs to a study of early T cells in non-severe SARS-CoV-2 infection. Across the whole study: Sequencing of unsorted whole blood was done on bulk RNA, leaving chains unpaired. Study-wide points: VDJdb matching favored anti-spike CD8 responses, missing private and CD4 specificities.

Sequenced: whole blood. The sequence came from an adult who was a healthcare worker with PCR-confirmed SARS-CoV-2 infection or an uninfected control (not recorded which). The chain links TRBV12-3 or TRBV12-4 to TRBJ2-7; D is perhaps TRBD1 or TRBD2 (5 bases each). CDR3 nucleotide sequence: TGTGCCAGCAGTCCCGGGGCTAACGAGCAGTACTTC. It translates to CASSPGANEQYF.